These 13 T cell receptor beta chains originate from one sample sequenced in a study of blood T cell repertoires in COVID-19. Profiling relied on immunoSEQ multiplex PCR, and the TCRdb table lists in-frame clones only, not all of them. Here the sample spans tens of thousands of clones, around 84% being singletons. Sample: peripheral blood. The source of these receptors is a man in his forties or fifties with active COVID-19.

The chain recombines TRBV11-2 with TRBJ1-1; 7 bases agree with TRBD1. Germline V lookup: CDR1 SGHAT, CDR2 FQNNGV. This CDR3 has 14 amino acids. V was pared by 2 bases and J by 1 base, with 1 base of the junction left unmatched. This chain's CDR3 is CASSLYRGNTEAFF. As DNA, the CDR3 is TGTGCCAGCAGCTTATACAGGGGGAACACTGAAGCTTTCTTT.

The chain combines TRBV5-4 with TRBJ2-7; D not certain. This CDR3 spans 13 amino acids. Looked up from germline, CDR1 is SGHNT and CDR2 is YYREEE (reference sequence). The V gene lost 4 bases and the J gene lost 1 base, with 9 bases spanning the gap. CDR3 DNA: TGTGCCAGCAGCGTGACACAATCCTACGAGCAGTACTTC. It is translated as CASSVTQSYEQYF.

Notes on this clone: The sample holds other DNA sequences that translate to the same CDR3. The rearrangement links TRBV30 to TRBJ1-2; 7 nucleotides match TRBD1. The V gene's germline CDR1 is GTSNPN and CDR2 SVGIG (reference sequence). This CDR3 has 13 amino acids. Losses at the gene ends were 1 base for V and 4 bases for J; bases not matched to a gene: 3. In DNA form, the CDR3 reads TGTGCCTGGAGTGGGACAGGCGGCTATGGCTACACCTTC. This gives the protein CAWSGTGGYGYTF.

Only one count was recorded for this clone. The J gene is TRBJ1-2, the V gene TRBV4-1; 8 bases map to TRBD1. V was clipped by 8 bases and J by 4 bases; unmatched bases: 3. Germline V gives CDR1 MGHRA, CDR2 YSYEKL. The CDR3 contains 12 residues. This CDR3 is CASSDRGYGYTF. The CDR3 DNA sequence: TGCGCCAGCTCCGACAGGGGCTATGGCTACACCTTC.

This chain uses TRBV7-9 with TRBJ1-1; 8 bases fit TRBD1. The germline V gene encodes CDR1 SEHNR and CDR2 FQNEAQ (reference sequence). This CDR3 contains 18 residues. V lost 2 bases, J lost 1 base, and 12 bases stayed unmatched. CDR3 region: CASSLWFGGQGGNTEAFF. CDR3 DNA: TGTGCCAGCAGCTTATGGTTCGGAGGACAGGGTGGGAACACTGAAGCTTTCTTT.

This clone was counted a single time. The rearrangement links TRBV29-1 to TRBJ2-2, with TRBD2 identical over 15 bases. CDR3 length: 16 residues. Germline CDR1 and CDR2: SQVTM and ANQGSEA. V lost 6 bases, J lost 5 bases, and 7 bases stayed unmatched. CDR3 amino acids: CSVGTSGGLLTGELFF. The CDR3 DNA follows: TGCAGCGTCGGGACTAGCGGGGGGTTGTTGACCGGGGAGCTGTTTTTT.

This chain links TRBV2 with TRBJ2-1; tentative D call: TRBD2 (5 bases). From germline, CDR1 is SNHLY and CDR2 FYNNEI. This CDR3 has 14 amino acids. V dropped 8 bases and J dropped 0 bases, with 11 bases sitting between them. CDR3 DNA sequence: TGTGCCAGCTTCGGCGGGCCCTCCTACAATGAGCAGTTCTTC. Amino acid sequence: CASFGGPSYNEQFF. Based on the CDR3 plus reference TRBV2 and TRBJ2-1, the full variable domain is EPEVTQTPSHQVTQMGQEVILRCVPISNHLYFYWYRQILGQKVEFLVSFYNNEISEKSEIFDDQFSVERPDGSNFTLKIRSTKLEDSAMYFCASFGGPSYNEQFFGPGTRLTVL.

The CDR3 DNA is TGTGCCAGCAGCTTAGACCAGGCCGGGGAGCTGTTTTTT. Its protein is CASSLDQAGELFF. The genes are TRBV7-2 and TRBJ2-2; no reliable D call. Germline V lookup: CDR1 SGHTA, CDR2 FQGNSA. The CDR3 extends over 13 amino acids. Trimming pared 1 base from V and 6 bases from J, leaving 6 bases between.

DNA for the CDR3: TGCAGCGTTGAAGATCGGAGCGCTGCTAACTATGGCTACACCTTC. Protein product: CSVEDRSAANYGYTF. The chain uses TRBV29-1 and TRBJ1-2; D is uncertain. Per the germline V gene, CDR1 is SQVTM and CDR2 is ANQGSEA. Trimming stripped 0 bases from V and 0 bases from J, with 11 bases between. CDR3 size: 15 residues.

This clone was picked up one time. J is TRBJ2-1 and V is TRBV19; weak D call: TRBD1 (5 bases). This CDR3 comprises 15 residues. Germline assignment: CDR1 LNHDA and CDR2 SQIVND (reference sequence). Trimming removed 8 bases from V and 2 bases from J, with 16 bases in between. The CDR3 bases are TGTGCCAGTTCCTCAGGGAAGAGCGCCTACAATGAGCAGTTCTTC. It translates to CASSSGKSAYNEQFF.

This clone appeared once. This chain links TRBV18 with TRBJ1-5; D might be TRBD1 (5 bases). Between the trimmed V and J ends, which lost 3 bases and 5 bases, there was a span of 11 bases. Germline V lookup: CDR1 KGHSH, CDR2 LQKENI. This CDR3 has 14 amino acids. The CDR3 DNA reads TGTGCCAGCTCACCGGGGGGACTCGATCAGCCCCAGCATTTT. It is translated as CASSPGGLDQPQHF.

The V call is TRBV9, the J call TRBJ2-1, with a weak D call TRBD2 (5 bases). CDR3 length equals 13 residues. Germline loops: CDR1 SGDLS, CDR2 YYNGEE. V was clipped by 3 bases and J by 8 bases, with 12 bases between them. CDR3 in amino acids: CASSGPGLDEQFF. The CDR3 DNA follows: TGTGCCAGCAGCGGCCCGGGGTTAGATGAGCAGTTCTTC.

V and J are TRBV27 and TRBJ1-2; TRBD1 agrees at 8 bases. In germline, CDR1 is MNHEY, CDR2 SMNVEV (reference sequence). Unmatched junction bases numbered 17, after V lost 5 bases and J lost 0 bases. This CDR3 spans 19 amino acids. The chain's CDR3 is CASSTIPYLTGGSNYGYTF. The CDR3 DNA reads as TGTGCCAGCAGTACCATTCCCTACCTTACAGGGGGATCTAACTATGGCTACACCTTC.